This is a list of T cell receptor beta chains from one sample in a study of blood T cells in healthy people across ages. MiXCR was run by TCRdb on the 5' RACE reads, yielding one entry per CDR3 protein. The sample carries just under 550,000 distinct CDR3 sequences, 20% to 30% recorded once. This same sample was also taken into another study, of T cells of mothers and their children.

The sequenced sample was blood. All receptors derive from a boy aged 5-17 years in good health. The CDR3 runs from the conserved cysteine through the conserved F or W. D genes are given only for firm matches. Clone size is given for some rows only: seen once, a few or many times, or a class if the clone is expanded.

D gene	V gene	J gene	clone size	CDR3 DNA	CDR3 protein
-	TRBV6-2/TRBV6-3	TRBJ2-7	once	TGTGCCAGCAGTTACAGGGGGACGTCGAACCCCAACGAGCAGTACTTC	CASSYRGTSNPNEQYF
-	TRBV28	TRBJ2-7	-	TGTGCCAGCACCTCTCGGTTAACCTCCTACGAGCAGTACTTC	CASTSRLTSYEQYF
-	TRBV10-3	TRBJ1-2	-	TGTGCCATCAGTGAGTCTGGGTTAATGGCAGGGAACTGTGGCTACACCTTC	CAISESGLMAGNCGYTF
-	TRBV29-1	TRBJ2-1	-	TGCAGCGTTGAGGAGGGGGTCTACAATGAGCAGTTCTTC	CSVEEGVYNEQFF
TRBD1	TRBV6-6	TRBJ2-1	once	TGTGCCAGCAGTTACTTCGGACAGGGCTACCAAGAAACCCGGTACTTC	CASSYFGQGYQETRYF
-	TRBV15	TRBJ2-7	few	TGTGCCACCAGCAAGGACACCGGCTCCTACGAGCAGTACTTC	CATSKDTGSYEQYF
-	TRBV20-1	TRBJ2-3	-	TGCAGTGCTAGATCCCCTCCCTCTAGGCGGCCAGATACGCAGTATTTT	CSARSPPSRRPDTQYF
TRBD2	TRBV29-1	TRBJ2-3	-	TGCAGCGTTGCCTTAGCGGGAGTGGCAGATACGCAGTATTTT	CSVALAGVADTQYF
TRBD2	TRBV18	TRBJ2-7	-	TGTGCCAGCTCACCCCTTGGACTAGCGGGGGGCCCACGCGAGCAGTACTTC	CASSPLGLAGGPREQYF
-	TRBV28	TRBJ1-4	few	TGTGCCAGCAGTCTAACAGGGACAACTAATGAAAAACTGTTTTTT	CASSLTGTTNEKLFF
-	TRBV2	TRBJ1-6	few	TGTGCCAGCAATCCACAGAGCTCCTATAATTCACCCCTCCACTTT	CASNPQSSYNSPLHF
-	TRBV7-4	TRBJ1-1	-	TGTGCCAGCAGCTTGTGTCCGTGGCAGGTTGACACTGAAGCTTTCTTT	CASSLCPWQVDTEAFF
-	TRBV29-1	TRBJ2-1	-	TGCAGCGTTGTTGGGGGGCGCGTTTCCTACAATGAGCAGTTCTTC	CSVVGGRVSYNEQFF
TRBD2	TRBV20-1	TRBJ2-7	-	TGCAGTGCTAGAGTTGTGACTAGCGTCTACGAGCAGTACTTC	CSARVVTSVYEQYF
TRBD2	TRBV19	TRBJ2-7	-	TGTGCCAGTAGTGATTCGTCCAGCGGGAGTAGCGAGCAGTACTTC	CASSDSSSGSSEQYF
TRBD2	TRBV7-2	TRBJ2-5	-	TGTGCCAGCAGCTTCGGCGGGAGGTGGGAGACCCAGTACTTC	CASSFGGRWETQYF
TRBD1	TRBV7-8	TRBJ2-7	few	TGTGCCAGCAGCTTACAAGGGAGACAGGGGGCAAGAGAGCAGTACTTC	CASSLQGRQGAREQYF
-	TRBV15	TRBJ2-5	-	TGTGCCACCAGCCGGAGATGGACGGTCCAAGAGACCCAGTACTTC	CATSRRWTVQETQYF
TRBD2	TRBV9	TRBJ2-1	few	TGTGCCAGCAGCCCATGGGAGGGAGCGGGGGGTCTCCACAATGAGCAGTTCTTC	CASSPWEGAGGLHNEQFF
TRBD1	TRBV29-1	TRBJ2-4	-	TGCAGCGTTGTCGCTCCATCACAGGGGAGCCAGGACATTCAGTACTTC	CSVVAPSQGSQDIQYF
-	TRBV30	TRBJ2-5	few	TGTGCCTGGAGTGTTACGGGGCTCGATTGGGGAACCCAAGAGACCCAGTACTTC	CAWSVTGLDWGTQETQYF
TRBD2	TRBV6-1	TRBJ2-5	few	TGTGCCAGCAGTGAAGCGCTACTAGCGGGAGGAGAGACCCAGTACTTC	CASSEALLAGGETQYF